This T cell receptor (beta chain) appears in the sequencing data of a study of vaccination effects on CD4 cells after COVID-19. In this sample, this clone turned up once. Its target is not known. Ahead of sequencing, the ViraFEST assay grew antigen-specific CD4+ T cells using viral peptide pools. On day 10 of culture, CD4+ T cells were separated out. Two doses of BNT162b2 or mRNA-1273 vaccine were administered to participants. Cultures received IL-2 medium that replaced half the medium on days 3 and 7. TCRdb's copy holds only in-frame clones and misses some; the assay was immunoSEQ multiplex PCR. This repertoire shows tens of thousands of clones, 74% found once; its top ten account for roughly 16%. V was trimmed by 1 base and J by 2 bases, leaving 14 bases between them. CDR3 size: 16 residues. Germline-derived CDR1 and CDR2 are MGHRA and YSYEKL.

The clonotype was recovered from a human donor who received a COVID-19 vaccine. Source: CD4+ T cells from PBMCs cultured with HCoV-OC43 spike peptides, taken after COVID-19 vaccination. Subset denoted: HCoV-OC43 spike overlapping peptide pool stimulation. The J gene is TRBJ1-2, the V gene TRBV4-1, with D perhaps TRBD1 (6 bases). CDR3 sequence reads: CASSQGGGRGNYGYTF. Written as DNA, the CDR3 is TGCGCCAGCAGCCAAGGGGGGGGCCGGGGGAACTATGGCTACACCTTC.